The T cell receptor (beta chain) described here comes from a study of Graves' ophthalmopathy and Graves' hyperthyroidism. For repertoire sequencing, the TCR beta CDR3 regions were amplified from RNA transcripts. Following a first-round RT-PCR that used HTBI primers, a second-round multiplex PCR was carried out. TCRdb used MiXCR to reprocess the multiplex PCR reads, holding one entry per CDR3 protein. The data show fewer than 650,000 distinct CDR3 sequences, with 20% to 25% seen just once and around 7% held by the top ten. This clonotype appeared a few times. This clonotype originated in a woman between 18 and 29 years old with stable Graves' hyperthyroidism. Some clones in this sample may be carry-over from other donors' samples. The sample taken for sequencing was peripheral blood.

The CDR3 reads CASPDRPDTEAFF. The CDR3 nucleotides read TGTGCCAGCCCGGACAGGCCCGACACTGAAGCTTTCTTT. This chain joins TRBV6-1 and TRBJ1-1, with 7 bases aligning to TRBD1. After removal of 8 bases from V and 3 bases from J, the junction contained 6 bases not matched to a gene. The germline gives CDR1 MNHNS, CDR2 SASEGT. The CDR3 spans 13 residues.